A selection of T cell receptor beta chains follows, all from one sample in a study of CD8 T cells in ankylosing spondylitis. TCRdb used MiXCR to reprocess the 5' RACE reads, holding one entry per CDR3 protein. The table has about 260,000 distinct CDR3 sequences, around 18% seen once. Sequencing was carried out using blood, either unsorted or a sorted T cell fraction (not recorded which). These TCRs come from a male donor with ankylosing spondylitis or in good health (not recorded which). Both conserved end residues are part of each CDR3. A D gene is named only where the DNA matches it firmly. Not all rows give a size; the values are once, few, many and, for expanded clones, a class.

d_call: TRBD1; clone_size: few; j_call: TRBJ1-2; v_call: TRBV20-1; cdr3_aa: CSASRGSHYGYTF; cdr3_nt: TGCAGTGCTAGCAGGGGGTCACACTATGGCTACACCTTC
d_call: NA; clone_size: NA; j_call: TRBJ2-1; v_call: TRBV27; cdr3_aa: CASSPRYSAWNEQFF; cdr3_nt: TGTGCCAGCAGCCCCAGGTATAGCGCCTGGAATGAGCAGTTCTTC
d_call: NA; clone_size: many; j_call: TRBJ2-1; v_call: TRBV28; cdr3_aa: CASSEAESSYNEQFF; cdr3_nt: TGTGCCAGCAGTGAAGCGGAGAGCTCCTACAATGAGCAGTTCTTC
d_call: TRBD1; clone_size: NA; j_call: TRBJ1-4; v_call: TRBV24-1; cdr3_aa: CATDRELEKLFF; cdr3_nt: TGTGCCACCGACAGGGAACTTGAAAAACTGTTTTTT
d_call: NA; clone_size: few; j_call: TRBJ1-2; v_call: TRBV20-1; cdr3_aa: CSAITGPYGYTF; cdr3_nt: TGCAGTGCAATTACAGGGCCATATGGCTACACCTTC
d_call: NA; clone_size: NA; j_call: TRBJ1-3; v_call: TRBV28; cdr3_aa: CASTSQRTAGARNTIYF; cdr3_nt: TGTGCCAGCACCAGCCAGCGGACAGCGGGGGCTAGAAACACCATATATTTT
d_call: NA; clone_size: NA; j_call: TRBJ1-4; v_call: TRBV2; cdr3_aa: CASSLRRGRANEKLFF; cdr3_nt: TGTGCCAGCAGCCTCCGTCGGGGGCGAGCTAATGAAAAACTGTTTTTT
d_call: NA; clone_size: NA; j_call: TRBJ2-1; v_call: TRBV20-1; cdr3_aa: CSGRAATYNEQFF; cdr3_nt: TGCAGCGGCCGGGCCGCTACCTACAATGAGCAGTTCTTC
d_call: NA; clone_size: NA; j_call: TRBJ1-2; v_call: TRBV28; cdr3_aa: CASSLGSGANYGYTF; cdr3_nt: TGTGCCAGCAGTTTAGGGTCAGGGGCGAACTATGGCTACACCTTC
d_call: NA; clone_size: NA; j_call: TRBJ2-1; v_call: TRBV20-1; cdr3_aa: CSCGVAAGYYNEQFF; cdr3_nt: TGCAGTTGTGGCGTGGCTGCGGGCTACTACAATGAGCAGTTCTTC
d_call: NA; clone_size: NA; j_call: TRBJ2-2; v_call: TRBV7-2; cdr3_aa: CASSLLGARVGELFF; cdr3_nt: TGTGCCAGCAGCTTATTGGGGGCGAGGGTCGGGGAGCTGTTTTTT
d_call: NA; clone_size: NA; j_call: TRBJ1-2; v_call: TRBV9; cdr3_aa: CASSVDPGNYGYTF; cdr3_nt: TGTGCCAGCAGCGTAGATCCGGGGAACTATGGCTACACCTTC
d_call: NA; clone_size: few; j_call: TRBJ2-6; v_call: TRBV21-1; cdr3_aa: CASSHRDRGANVLTF; cdr3_nt: TGTGCCAGCAGCCATCGGGATAGGGGGGCCAACGTCCTGACTTTC
d_call: NA; clone_size: few; j_call: TRBJ2-1; v_call: TRBV9; cdr3_aa: CASSVAPMGLNEQFF; cdr3_nt: TGTGCCAGCAGCGTAGCCCCCATGGGACTCAATGAGCAGTTCTTC
d_call: TRBD2; clone_size: NA; j_call: TRBJ2-3; v_call: TRBV10-3; cdr3_aa: CAITHPSGGSTDTQYF; cdr3_nt: TGTGCCATCACTCATCCTAGCGGGGGAAGCACAGATACGCAGTATTTT
d_call: NA; clone_size: few; j_call: TRBJ2-5; v_call: TRBV10-1; cdr3_aa: CASGTRETQYF; cdr3_nt: TGCGCCAGCGGGACCCGAGAGACCCAGTACTTC
d_call: TRBD1; clone_size: few; j_call: TRBJ1-2; v_call: TRBV7-8; cdr3_aa: CASSNQGALGYTF; cdr3_nt: TGTGCCAGCAGCAACCAGGGGGCTTTAGGCTACACCTTC
d_call: NA; clone_size: NA; j_call: TRBJ1-3; v_call: TRBV6-2/TRBV6-3; cdr3_aa: CASSYDVWVVNSGNTIYF; cdr3_nt: TGTGCCAGCAGTTACGACGTCTGGGTGGTGAACTCTGGAAACACCATATATTTT
d_call: NA; clone_size: NA; j_call: TRBJ2-1; v_call: TRBV5-1; cdr3_aa: CASSIGHGEQFF; cdr3_nt: TGCGCCAGCTCTATCGGGCATGGTGAGCAGTTCTTC
d_call: NA; clone_size: few; j_call: TRBJ2-1; v_call: TRBV20-1; cdr3_aa: CSAAGFGAYNEQFF; cdr3_nt: TGCAGTGCAGCCGGGTTTGGGGCCTACAATGAGCAGTTCTTC
d_call: NA; clone_size: NA; j_call: TRBJ1-2; v_call: TRBV2; cdr3_aa: CASNLDRNYGYTF; cdr3_nt: TGTGCCAGCAATTTAGACAGGAACTATGGCTACACCTTC
d_call: TRBD1; clone_size: few; j_call: TRBJ2-5; v_call: TRBV24-1; cdr3_aa: CATSARQGLQETQYF; cdr3_nt: TGTGCCACCAGTGCGAGACAGGGCCTTCAAGAGACCCAGTACTTC
d_call: NA; clone_size: few; j_call: TRBJ1-1; v_call: TRBV5-1; cdr3_aa: CASSLWTDTEAFF; cdr3_nt: TGCGCCAGCAGCTTGTGGACGGACACTGAAGCTTTCTTT
d_call: TRBD2; clone_size: few; j_call: TRBJ2-1; v_call: TRBV5-1; cdr3_aa: CASSLAGGTSGHNEQFF; cdr3_nt: TGCGCCAGCAGCTTGGCCGGCGGGACTAGCGGACACAATGAGCAGTTCTTC
d_call: NA; clone_size: few; j_call: TRBJ2-4; v_call: TRBV20-1; cdr3_aa: CSAGDRAGNIQYF; cdr3_nt: TGCAGTGCTGGGGACCGGGCGGGAAACATTCAGTACTTC
d_call: NA; clone_size: NA; j_call: TRBJ2-2; v_call: TRBV5-1; cdr3_aa: CASTGRGRIGELFF; cdr3_nt: TGCGCCAGCACGGGCAGGGGCCGGATCGGGGAGCTGTTTTTT
d_call: TRBD2; clone_size: few; j_call: TRBJ2-1; v_call: TRBV10-1; cdr3_aa: CASSESRTSFYEQFF; cdr3_nt: TGCGCCAGCAGTGAATCCCGGACTAGCTTCTATGAGCAGTTCTTC
d_call: TRBD2; clone_size: few; j_call: TRBJ2-4; v_call: TRBV11-2; cdr3_aa: CASSHLGGGPAKNIQYF; cdr3_nt: TGTGCCAGCAGCCATCTGGGCGGGGGGCCTGCCAAAAACATTCAGTACTTC
d_call: TRBD2; clone_size: many; j_call: TRBJ2-2; v_call: TRBV5-1; cdr3_aa: CASSLFATSGANTGELFF; cdr3_nt: TGCGCCAGCAGCTTGTTTGCGACTAGCGGGGCGAACACCGGGGAGCTGTTTTTT
d_call: TRBD1; clone_size: few; j_call: TRBJ1-2; v_call: TRBV5-1; cdr3_aa: CASSLNRGANYGYTF; cdr3_nt: TGCGCCAGCAGCTTAAACAGGGGGGCGAACTATGGCTACACCTTC
d_call: TRBD1; clone_size: many; j_call: TRBJ2-5; v_call: TRBV5-1; cdr3_aa: CASSVGQGYETQYF; cdr3_nt: TGCGCCAGCAGTGTGGGACAGGGATACGAGACCCAGTACTTC
d_call: NA; clone_size: many; j_call: TRBJ2-6; v_call: TRBV30; cdr3_aa: CAWTTDHSGANVLTF; cdr3_nt: TGTGCCTGGACAACCGATCACTCTGGGGCCAACGTCCTGACTTTC
d_call: TRBD2; clone_size: few; j_call: TRBJ2-5; v_call: TRBV7-8; cdr3_aa: CASSLAGTSGRGRETQYF; cdr3_nt: TGTGCCAGCAGCTTAGCAGGGACTAGCGGGAGGGGGCGAGAGACCCAGTACTTC
d_call: NA; clone_size: many; j_call: TRBJ1-4; v_call: TRBV5-1; cdr3_aa: CASSVGGLNEKLFF; cdr3_nt: TGCGCCAGCAGCGTAGGGGGTCTGAATGAAAAACTGTTTTTT
d_call: NA; clone_size: few; j_call: TRBJ2-5; v_call: TRBV5-1; cdr3_aa: CASSGDIGKETQYF; cdr3_nt: TGCGCCAGCAGCGGGGACATAGGAAAAGAGACCCAGTACTTC
d_call: NA; clone_size: NA; j_call: TRBJ2-1; v_call: TRBV3-1; cdr3_aa: CASSQGLVTTSYNEQFF; cdr3_nt: TGTGCCAGCAGCCAAGGGCTAGTAACCACCTCCTACAATGAGCAGTTCTTC
d_call: NA; clone_size: few; j_call: TRBJ1-5; v_call: TRBV15; cdr3_aa: CATSRDTGYNQPQHF; cdr3_nt: TGTGCCACCAGCAGAGACACGGGCTACAATCAGCCCCAGCATTTT
d_call: NA; clone_size: few; j_call: TRBJ2-1; v_call: TRBV12-3/TRBV12-4; cdr3_aa: CASSLTLAYEQFF; cdr3_nt: TGTGCCAGCAGTTTAACCCTCGCTTATGAGCAGTTCTTC
d_call: NA; clone_size: few; j_call: TRBJ1-1; v_call: TRBV15; cdr3_aa: CATSRDSGNWQAFF; cdr3_nt: TGTGCCACCAGCAGAGACTCGGGCAACTGGCAAGCTTTCTTT
d_call: NA; clone_size: NA; j_call: TRBJ1-2; v_call: TRBV12-3/TRBV12-4; cdr3_aa: CASSLRGNYGYTF; cdr3_nt: TGTGCCAGCAGTTTAAGGGGAAACTATGGCTACACCTTC
d_call: TRBD2; clone_size: few; j_call: TRBJ2-2; v_call: TRBV20-1; cdr3_aa: CSARDRSGRAGELFF; cdr3_nt: TGCAGTGCTAGAGACCGTAGCGGGAGGGCCGGGGAGCTGTTTTTT
d_call: TRBD2; clone_size: NA; j_call: TRBJ2-3; v_call: TRBV29-1; cdr3_aa: CSVGALAGADTQYF; cdr3_nt: TGCAGCGTTGGTGCCCTAGCGGGAGCAGATACGCAGTATTTT
d_call: NA; clone_size: many; j_call: TRBJ2-2; v_call: TRBV28; cdr3_aa: CASSRNTGELFF; cdr3_nt: TGTGCCAGCAGTCGGAACACCGGGGAGCTGTTTTTT
d_call: NA; clone_size: many; j_call: TRBJ1-1; v_call: TRBV28; cdr3_aa: CASSLVQGTEAFF; cdr3_nt: TGTGCCAGCAGTTTAGTACAGGGAACTGAAGCTTTCTTT
d_call: NA; clone_size: NA; j_call: TRBJ1-6; v_call: TRBV5-1; cdr3_aa: CASSPGLQTYNSPLHF; cdr3_nt: TGCGCCAGCAGCCCGGGACTGCAAACCTATAATTCACCCCTCCACTTT
d_call: NA; clone_size: NA; j_call: TRBJ2-2; v_call: TRBV20-1; cdr3_aa: CSARPAQGIGELFF; cdr3_nt: TGCAGTGCTAGACCAGCTCAGGGGATCGGGGAGCTGTTTTTT
d_call: NA; clone_size: few; j_call: TRBJ2-1; v_call: TRBV25-1; cdr3_aa: CASSETGLWFF; cdr3_nt: TGTGCCAGCAGTGAGACAGGACTTTGGTTCTTC
d_call: NA; clone_size: NA; j_call: TRBJ2-1; v_call: TRBV7-3; cdr3_aa: CASSLTRANNEQFF; cdr3_nt: TGTGCCAGCAGCTTAACCCGGGCCAACAATGAGCAGTTCTTC
d_call: TRBD2; clone_size: NA; j_call: TRBJ2-2; v_call: TRBV4-2; cdr3_aa: CASNPDAGLAGGPGGELFF; cdr3_nt: TGTGCCAGCAACCCAGACGCTGGACTAGCGGGGGGGCCCGGCGGGGAGCTGTTTTTT
d_call: NA; clone_size: few; j_call: TRBJ2-1; v_call: TRBV6-5; cdr3_aa: CASSYYPGGYNEQFF; cdr3_nt: TGTGCCAGCAGTTACTACCCAGGGGGGTACAATGAGCAGTTCTTC
d_call: TRBD2; clone_size: NA; j_call: TRBJ2-2; v_call: TRBV6-2/TRBV6-3; cdr3_aa: CASSSPGLAGGPSGELFF; cdr3_nt: TGTGCCAGCAGCTCCCCGGGACTAGCGGGAGGGCCTAGCGGGGAGCTGTTTTTT